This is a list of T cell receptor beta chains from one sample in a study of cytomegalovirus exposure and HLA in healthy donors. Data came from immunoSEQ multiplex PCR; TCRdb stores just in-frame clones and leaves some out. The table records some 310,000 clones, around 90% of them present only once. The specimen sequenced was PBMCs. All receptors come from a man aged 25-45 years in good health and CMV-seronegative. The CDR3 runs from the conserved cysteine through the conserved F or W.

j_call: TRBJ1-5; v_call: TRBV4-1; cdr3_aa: CASSQDPGQGTTDQPQHF
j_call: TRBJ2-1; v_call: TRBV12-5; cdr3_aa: CASGLGLTGHYEQFF
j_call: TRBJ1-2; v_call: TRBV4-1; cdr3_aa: CASSQEFGGGGYTF
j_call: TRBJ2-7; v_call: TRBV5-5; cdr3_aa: CASSLGGALDEQYF
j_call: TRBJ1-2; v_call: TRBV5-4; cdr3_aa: CASSPIRGGSDGYTF
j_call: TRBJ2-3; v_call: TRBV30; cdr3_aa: CAWRDRGRRGGGTQYF
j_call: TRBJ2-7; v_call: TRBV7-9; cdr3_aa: CASSPTGEQYF
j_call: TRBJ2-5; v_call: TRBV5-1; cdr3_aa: CASSLGSEWQTQYF
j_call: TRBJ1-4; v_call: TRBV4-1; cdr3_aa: CASSHTGEVVKLFF
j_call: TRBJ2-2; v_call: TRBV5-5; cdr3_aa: CASSLGQTTGELFF
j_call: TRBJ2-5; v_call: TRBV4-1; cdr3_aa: CASSQEGTGKETQYF
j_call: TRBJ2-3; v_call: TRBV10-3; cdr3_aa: CAISNSGLATDTQYF
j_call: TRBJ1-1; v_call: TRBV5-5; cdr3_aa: CASSLTGGNTEAFF
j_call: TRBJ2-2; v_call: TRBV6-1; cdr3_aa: CASSITGNGELFF
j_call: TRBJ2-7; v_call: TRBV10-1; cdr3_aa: CARLSVGRDEQYF
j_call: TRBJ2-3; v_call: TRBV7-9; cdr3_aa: CASSLTSGTDTQYF
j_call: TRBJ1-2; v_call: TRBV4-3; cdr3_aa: CASSQEMNYGYTF
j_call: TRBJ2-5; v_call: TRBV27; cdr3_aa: CASGQQETQYF
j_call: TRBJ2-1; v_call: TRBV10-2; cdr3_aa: CASSDRTGFGVGEQFF
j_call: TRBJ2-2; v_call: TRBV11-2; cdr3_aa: CASSPPGQGFRGRELFF
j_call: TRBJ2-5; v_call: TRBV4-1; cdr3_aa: CASSLRLAETQYF
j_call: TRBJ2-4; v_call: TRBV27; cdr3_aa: CASTGLAGGPAKNIQYF
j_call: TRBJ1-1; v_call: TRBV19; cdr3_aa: CASSILGLGATEAFF
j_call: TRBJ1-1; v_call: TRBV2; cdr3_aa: CASSAPGVNPAFF
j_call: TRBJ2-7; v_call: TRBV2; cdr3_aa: CAIDSDSLYEQYF
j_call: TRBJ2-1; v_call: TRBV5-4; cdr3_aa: CASRRGMDNEQFF
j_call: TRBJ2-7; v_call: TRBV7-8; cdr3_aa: CASSTEAVRMGEQYF
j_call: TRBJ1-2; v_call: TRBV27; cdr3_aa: CASSSYRGDYTF
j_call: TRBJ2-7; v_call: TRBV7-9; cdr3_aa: CASSAGTGVEQYF
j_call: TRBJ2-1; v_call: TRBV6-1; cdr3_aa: CASSELLGLPRGEQFF
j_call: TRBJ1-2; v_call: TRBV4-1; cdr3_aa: CASSQLYAGRYGYTF
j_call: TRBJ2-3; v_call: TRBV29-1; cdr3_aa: CSNIAGGRDTQYF
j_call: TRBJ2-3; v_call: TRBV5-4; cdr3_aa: CASSLGTSGGVIDTQYF
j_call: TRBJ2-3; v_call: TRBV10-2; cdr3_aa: CASSDSAGITDTQYF
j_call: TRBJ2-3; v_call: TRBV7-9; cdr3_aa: CASSRRQGVLEDTQYF
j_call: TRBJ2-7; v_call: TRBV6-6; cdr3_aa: CASSTTGSYEQYF
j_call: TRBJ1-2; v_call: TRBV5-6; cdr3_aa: CASSPWTANNYGYTF
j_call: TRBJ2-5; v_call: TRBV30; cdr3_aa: CAWETGKTQYF
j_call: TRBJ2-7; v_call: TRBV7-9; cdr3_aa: CASSLHDNEQYF
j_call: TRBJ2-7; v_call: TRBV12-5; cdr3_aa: CASGSGTYAYEQYF
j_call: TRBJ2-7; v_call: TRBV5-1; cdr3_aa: CASSFTPIPSSYEQYF
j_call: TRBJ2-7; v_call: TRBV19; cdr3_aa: CASSMSQGASEQYF
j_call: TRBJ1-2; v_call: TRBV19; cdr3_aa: CASSIRTETNYGYTF
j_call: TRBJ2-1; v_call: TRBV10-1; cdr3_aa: CASSGTSGGLLGDEQFF
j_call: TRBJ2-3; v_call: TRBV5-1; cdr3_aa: CASSRQGWGTDTQYF
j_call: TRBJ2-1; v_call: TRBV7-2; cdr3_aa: CASSLAQGAHEQFF
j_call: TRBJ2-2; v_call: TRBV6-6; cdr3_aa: CASMSGGAPGELFF
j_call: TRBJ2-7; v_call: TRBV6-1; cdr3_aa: CASSGHRNSYEQYF
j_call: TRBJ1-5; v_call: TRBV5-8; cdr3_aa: CASSLQEGQPQHF
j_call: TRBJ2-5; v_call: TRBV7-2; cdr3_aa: CASSLASSGGAKTQYF